The 16 T cell receptor beta chains in this list originate from one sample, sequenced in a study of human T cells and chemical hapten exposure (dated by TCRdb to the early 2020s). The sample's time point, from its label and the paper: patch test 1, 2 weeks after DPC sensitization. Interpreted using the paper, the treatment or condition label stands for: therapeutic diphenylcyclopropenone sensitization with weekly scalp DPC. The method was RACE. The sequencing machine was a NextSeq 500. TCRdb applied fastp at Q25 and MiXCR to the public reads, then kept only in-frame beta chains. CDR3 protein duplicates are merged, each entry listing the most common genes and DNA. This sample holds a few hundred thousand distinct CDR3 sequences; approximately 5.1% were observed only once. Of the sample, under 3% is held by the ten largest clones. The material was whole blood, obtained in connection with sensitization to the hapten diphenylcyclopropenone (DPC). These receptors were collected from a woman aged 45-59 years with alopecia areata. Some clones in this sample may be carry-over from other donors' samples.

This clonotype was picked up a small number of times. The CDR3 region has the DNA TGTGCCATCGGTCAGTACAATGAGCAGTTCTTC. Its protein is CAIGQYNEQFF. The V call is TRBV10-3, the J call TRBJ2-1; D is unclear. The CDR3 length is 11 residues. Germline V gene sequence: CDR1 ENHRY, CDR2 SYGVKD. Trimming pared 8 bases from V and 4 bases from J, leaving 6 bases between.

In this sample, this clonotype turned up many times. This rearrangement joins TRBV12-3 or TRBV12-4 to TRBJ1-6, with D hard to call. This CDR3 has 13 residues. The ends were cut back, 5 bases at V and 5 bases at J, with 7 bases in the middle. CDR3 sequence reads: CASSGRDNSPLHF. Here the CDR3 DNA reads TGTGCCAGCAGTGGACGGGATAATTCACCCCTCCACTTT.

The sample holds a few counts of this clonotype. The V call is TRBV3-1, the J call TRBJ1-2; D unclear. Per germline, CDR1 LGHDT and CDR2 YNNKEL (reference sequence). V was shortened by 0 bases and J by 4 bases, with 12 bases between the two germline ends. CDR3 length: 15 residues. The CDR3 loop is CASSQEVGKTYGYTF. The CDR3 coding sequence is TGTGCCAGCAGCCAAGAGGTGGGGAAGACCTATGGCTACACCTTC.

The chain links TRBV3-1 to TRBJ1-2, with D perhaps TRBD1 (6 bases). CDR1 LGHDT and CDR2 YNNKEL come from the germline V gene (reference sequence). V was shortened by 2 bases and J by 5 bases, with 9 bases between the two germline ends. CDR3 length: 13 amino acids. The CDR3 coding sequence is TGTGCCAGCAGCCAAACAGGGACTTATGGCTACACCTTC. The encoded protein is CASSQTGTYGYTF.

On this clonotype itself: Since a much larger clone is just one base distant, this may be a read error. The J gene is TRBJ1-2, the V gene TRBV29-1; no definite D call. The CDR3 sequence is 13 residues long. Germline V gene data show CDR1 as SQVTM and CDR2 as ANQGSEA. The ends were cut back, 3 bases at V and 5 bases at J, with 13 bases in the middle. The chain's CDR3 is CSVEWLGRYGYTF. CDR3 coding DNA: TGCAGCGTTGAGTGGCTGGGGAGATATGGCTACACCTTC.

This clonotype was observed many times. V and J are TRBV27 and TRBJ2-3; D is undetermined. Trimming took off 5 bases at V and 7 bases at J, with 10 bases between the two ends. Looked up from germline, CDR1 is MNHEY and CDR2 is SMNVEV (reference sequence). The CDR3 has 12 amino acids. This CDR3 is CASSLMGNTQYF. For the CDR3, the DNA is TGTGCCAGCAGTCTTATGGGCAATACGCAGTATTTT.

This clonotype was counted at least ten times. The CDR3 DNA reads TGCGCCAGCAGCCAAGGAGGGACAGGGAGGACTGAAGCTTTCTTT. It codes for CASSQGGTGRTEAFF. V is TRBV4-3 and J is TRBJ1-1, with TRBD1 matching over 9 bases. This CDR3 region has 15 residues. The V gene's germline CDR1 is LGHNA and CDR2 YSLEER. The junction had 5 bases not matched to a gene; V was cut back by 1 base and J by 5 bases.

This clonotype has only a few counts. The rearrangement links TRBV12-3 or TRBV12-4 to TRBJ2-7; possible D gene TRBD1, 6 bases. The CDR3 has 15 residues. Between the trimmed V and J ends, which lost 4 bases and 5 bases, there was a span of 18 bases. The CDR3 bases are TGTGCCAGCAGTTCCCGAAGGCAGGGGTTGGACGAGCAGTACTTC. Protein: CASSSRRQGLDEQYF.

The table lists this clonotype with many counts. The J gene is TRBJ1-1, the V gene TRBV7-9; D not certain. Germline V lookup: CDR1 SEHNR, CDR2 FQNEAQ (reference sequence). V was clipped by 4 bases and J by 1 base, with 13 bases between them. The CDR3 extends over 15 amino acids. In DNA, the CDR3 is TGTGCCAGCAGCTCTCGAAAAGCGACGAACACTGAAGCTTTCTTT. Its protein product is CASSSRKATNTEAFF.

V is TRBV25-1 and J is TRBJ2-5; D not certain. This CDR3 has 13 residues. V shed 5 bases and J shed 4 bases, with 11 bases lying between them. Germline V gives CDR1 MGHDK, CDR2 SYGVNS. The CDR3 coding sequence is TGTGCCAGCAGTCCGACTGGAACAGAGACCCAGTACTTC. This encodes CASSPTGTETQYF.

This clonotype was recorded many times. J is TRBJ2-4 and V is TRBV24-1, with D possibly being TRBD2 (5 bases). This CDR3 spans 14 amino acids. Germline V gene data show CDR1 as KGHDR and CDR2 as SFDVKD. Trimming removed 5 bases at V and 0 bases at J, with 7 bases between. CDR3 in DNA: TGTGCCACCAGTGTTGAGGGAGCCAAAAACATTCAGTACTTC. Its protein is CATSVEGAKNIQYF.

This chain uses TRBV12-3 or TRBV12-4 with TRBJ2-3; 7 bases are shared with TRBD1. V dropped 3 bases and J dropped 4; count of bases not matched to a gene: 1. This CDR3 has 13 residues. The CDR3 loop is CASSFGQADTQYF. The CDR3 DNA is TGTGCCAGCAGTTTCGGACAGGCAGATACGCAGTATTTT.

The rearrangement links TRBV5-4 to TRBJ1-5; D uncertain. The CDR3 contains 15 residues. Germline V gene sequence: CDR1 SGHNT, CDR2 YYREEE (reference sequence). V lost 0 bases to trimming and J lost 0 bases, with 7 bases between them. The CDR3 DNA reads as TGTGCCAGCAGCTTGGACGGGGTTAGCAATCAGCCCCAGCATTTT. Protein sequence: CASSLDGVSNQPQHF.

This clonotype was counted ten times or more. The chain has TRBV28 and TRBJ2-7; D might be TRBD2 (6 bases). This CDR3 has 15 residues. In germline, CDR1 is MDHEN, CDR2 SYDVKM. V lost 6 bases to trimming and J lost 2 bases, with 17 bases between them. In DNA, the CDR3 is TGTGCCAGCAGCTCCCCTCGAGTAGCGGCCTACGAGCAGTACTTC. It codes for CASSSPRVAAYEQYF.

This clonotype was counted between two and nine times. The chain has TRBV15 and TRBJ1-1; D gene unclear. CDR1 and CDR2 (germline): LNHNV, YYDKDF (reference sequence). The V end lost 0 bases, the J end lost 10 bases, and 15 bases lay between the germline ends. CDR3 length equals 14 residues. CDR3 DNA: TGTGCCACCAGCAGAGATGACCGAATTGTAGGAGCTTTCTTT. It codes for CATSRDDRIVGAFF.

The sample holds many counts of this clonotype. V is TRBV28 and J is TRBJ1-1; D ambiguous. Trimming took off 3 bases at V and 2 bases at J, with 19 bases between the two ends. CDR3 length: 17 residues. Germline lookup yields CDR1 MDHEN and CDR2 SYDVKM. In nucleotides, the CDR3 is TGTGCCAGCAGTTTTCCCCTCAGCCATGGCCAAAACACTGAAGCTTTCTTT. Its translation: CASSFPLSHGQNTEAFF.